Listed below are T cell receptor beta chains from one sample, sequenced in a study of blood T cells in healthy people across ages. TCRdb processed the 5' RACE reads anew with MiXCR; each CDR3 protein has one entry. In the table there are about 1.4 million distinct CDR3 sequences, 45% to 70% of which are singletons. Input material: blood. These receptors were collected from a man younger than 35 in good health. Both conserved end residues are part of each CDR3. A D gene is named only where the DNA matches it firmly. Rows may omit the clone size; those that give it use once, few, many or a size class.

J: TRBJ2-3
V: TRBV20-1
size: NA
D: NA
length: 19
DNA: TGCAGTGCTAGAGATCCCCAGAGATCCCGACAGAGGGCTACAGATACGCAGTATTTT
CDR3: CSARDPQRSRQRATDTQYF

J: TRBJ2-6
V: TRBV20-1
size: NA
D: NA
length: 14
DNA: TGCAGTGCTACCACTAGTACTGGGGCCAACGTCCTGACTTTC
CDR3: CSATTSTGANVLTF

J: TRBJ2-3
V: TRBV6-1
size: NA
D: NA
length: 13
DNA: TGTGCCAGCAGTCGAGCGTTGACAGATACGCAGTATTTT
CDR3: CASSRALTDTQYF

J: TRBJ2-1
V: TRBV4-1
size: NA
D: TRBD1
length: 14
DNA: TGCGCCAGCAGTTGGACAGGGGGTTACAATGAGCAGTTCTTC
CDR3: CASSWTGGYNEQFF

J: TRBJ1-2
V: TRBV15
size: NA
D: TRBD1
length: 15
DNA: TGTGCCACCAGCAGCCTAACAGGGGGTGACTATGGCTACACCTTC
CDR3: CATSSLTGGDYGYTF

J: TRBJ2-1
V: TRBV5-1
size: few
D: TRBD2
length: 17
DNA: TGCGCCAGCACCCAGACTAGCGCGAGAGGGCCCTACAATGAGCAGTTCTTC
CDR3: CASTQTSARGPYNEQFF

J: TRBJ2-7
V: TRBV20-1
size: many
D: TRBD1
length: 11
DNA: TGCAGTGCAAACAGGGGCTACGAGCAGTACTTC
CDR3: CSANRGYEQYF

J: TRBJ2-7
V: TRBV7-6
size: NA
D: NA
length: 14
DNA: TGTGCCAGCAGCTTAGAGACGTTTTCCTACGAGCAGTACTTC
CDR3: CASSLETFSYEQYF

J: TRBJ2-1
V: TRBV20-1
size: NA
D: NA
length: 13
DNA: TGCAGTCCAAAGGGATCCGAAATCAATGAGCAGTTCTTC
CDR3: CSPKGSEINEQFF

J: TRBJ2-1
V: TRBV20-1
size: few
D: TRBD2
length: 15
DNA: TGCAGTGCTAGAGATCCAGGACTAGTAGGCCATGAGCAGTTCTTC
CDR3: CSARDPGLVGHEQFF

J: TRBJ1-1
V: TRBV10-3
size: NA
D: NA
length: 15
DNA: TGTGCCATCAGTGACCAGCCAGGGGCGAACACTGAAGCTTTCTTT
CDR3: CAISDQPGANTEAFF

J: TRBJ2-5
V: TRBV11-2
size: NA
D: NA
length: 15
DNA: TGTGCCAGCAGCCCGGGACCCTCCGCGGCAGAGACCCAGTACTTC
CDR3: CASSPGPSAAETQYF

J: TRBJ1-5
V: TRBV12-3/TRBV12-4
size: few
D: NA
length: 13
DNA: TGTGCCAGCAGTTCAGGGTTTGATCAGCCCCAGCATTTT
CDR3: CASSSGFDQPQHF

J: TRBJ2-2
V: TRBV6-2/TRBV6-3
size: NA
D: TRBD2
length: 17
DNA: TGTGCCAGCAGTTCAATAACGGGGGGGGCATCCACCGGGGAGCTGTTTTTT
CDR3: CASSSITGGASTGELFF

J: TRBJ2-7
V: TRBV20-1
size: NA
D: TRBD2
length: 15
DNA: TGCAGTGCTATTCGACTAGCGGGAACCCACTACGAGCAGTACTTC
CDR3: CSAIRLAGTHYEQYF

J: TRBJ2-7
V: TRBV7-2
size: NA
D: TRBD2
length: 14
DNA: TGTGCCAGCAGCTCCCGGACTAGCGGGCTGGAGCAGTACTTC
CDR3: CASSSRTSGLEQYF

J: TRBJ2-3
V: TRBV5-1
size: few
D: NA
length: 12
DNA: TGCGCCAGCAGAGACGTAACAGATACGCAGTATTTT
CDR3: CASRDVTDTQYF

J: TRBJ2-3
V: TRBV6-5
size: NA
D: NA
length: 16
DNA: TGTGCCAGCAGTTCCTCGCCGGGACGAAGGACAGATACGCAGTATTTT
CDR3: CASSSSPGRRTDTQYF

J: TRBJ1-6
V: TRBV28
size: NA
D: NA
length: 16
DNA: TGTGCCAGCAGTTTATCTAGGGGGGCGGGTAATTCACCCCTCCACTTT
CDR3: CASSLSRGAGNSPLHF

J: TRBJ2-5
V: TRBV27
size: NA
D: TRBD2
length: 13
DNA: TGTGCCAGCAGTTGGGGACTAGCAGGGGAGCAGTACTTC
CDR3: CASSWGLAGEQYF

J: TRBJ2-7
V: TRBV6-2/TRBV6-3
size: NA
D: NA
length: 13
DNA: TGTGCCAGTGAAGATACAGGGCCCAACGAGCAGTACTTC
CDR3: CASEDTGPNEQYF

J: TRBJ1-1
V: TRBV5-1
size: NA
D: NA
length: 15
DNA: TGCGCCGGCAGCCGCAGAGCCCTCGGAGCCGCTGAAGCTTTCTTT
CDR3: CAGSRRALGAAEAFF

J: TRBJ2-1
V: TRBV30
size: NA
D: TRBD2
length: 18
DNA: TGTGCCTGCGTTGGGGTAGCGGGAGGGCGGAGCTCCTACAATGAGCAGTTCTTC
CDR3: CACVGVAGGRSSYNEQFF

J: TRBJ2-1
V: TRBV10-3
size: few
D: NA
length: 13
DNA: TGTGCCATCAGTACCAGCGGCCACAATGAGCAGTTCTTC
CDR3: CAISTSGHNEQFF

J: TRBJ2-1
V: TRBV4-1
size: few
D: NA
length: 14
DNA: TGCGCCAGCAGCCCTTATAACAGGAACAATGAGCAGTTCTTC
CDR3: CASSPYNRNNEQFF

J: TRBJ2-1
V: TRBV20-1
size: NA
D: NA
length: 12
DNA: TGCAGTGCTCTGCCGGACTACAATGAGCAGTTCTTC
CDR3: CSALPDYNEQFF

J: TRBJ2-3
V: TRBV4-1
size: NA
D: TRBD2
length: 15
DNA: TGCGCCAGCAGCGACACTAGCGGGGGCACAGATACGCAGTATTTT
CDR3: CASSDTSGGTDTQYF

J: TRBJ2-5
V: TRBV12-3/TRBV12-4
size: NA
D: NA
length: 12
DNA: TGTACCAGCAGGGGAGGGGCGGAGACCCAGTACTTC
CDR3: CTSRGGAETQYF

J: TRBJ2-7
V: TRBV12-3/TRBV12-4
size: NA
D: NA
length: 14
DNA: TGTGCCAGCAGTTTTGACCCCTCCTCCTACGAGCAGTACTTC
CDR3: CASSFDPSSYEQYF

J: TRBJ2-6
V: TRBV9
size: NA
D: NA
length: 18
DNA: TGTGCCAGCAGCGTATTGAGAACAGGGAACTCTGGGGCCAACGTCCTGACTTTC
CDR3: CASSVLRTGNSGANVLTF

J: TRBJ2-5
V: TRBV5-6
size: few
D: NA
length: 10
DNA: TGTGCCAGCATCAGGGATGAGCAGTACTTC
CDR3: CASIRDEQYF

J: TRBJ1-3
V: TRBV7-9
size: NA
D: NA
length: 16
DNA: TGTGCCAGCAGTCCAATACCCGGCAGGGGTGAAAACACCATATATTTT
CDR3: CASSPIPGRGENTIYF

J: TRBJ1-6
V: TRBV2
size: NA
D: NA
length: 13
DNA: TGTGCCAACAAGGGAGAACTTCATTCACCCCTCCACTTT
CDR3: CANKGELHSPLHF

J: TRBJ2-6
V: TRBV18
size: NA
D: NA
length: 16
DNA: TGTGCCAGCTCACCGGTTGGTGGCTCTGGGGCCAACGTCCTGACTTTC
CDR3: CASSPVGGSGANVLTF

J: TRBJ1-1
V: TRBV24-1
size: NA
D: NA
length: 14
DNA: TGTGCCACCTCAACGGCCGGGCGGAACACTGAAGCTTTCTTT
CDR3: CATSTAGRNTEAFF

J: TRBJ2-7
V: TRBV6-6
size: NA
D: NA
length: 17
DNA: TGTGCCAGCAGTTACTCATACGGACAGAGAGTAAGAGATACCCAGTACTTC
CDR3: CASSYSYGQRVRDTQYF

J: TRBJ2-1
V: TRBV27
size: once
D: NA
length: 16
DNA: TGTGCCAGCAGGGCTAACGGGAGTATTTCCTACAATGAGCAGTTCTTC
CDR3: CASRANGSISYNEQFF

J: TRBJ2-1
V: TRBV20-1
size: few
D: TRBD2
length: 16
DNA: TGCAGTGCTAGATCCGATGGGACTAGCGGGAGGAGTGAGCAGTTCTTC
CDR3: CSARSDGTSGRSEQFF

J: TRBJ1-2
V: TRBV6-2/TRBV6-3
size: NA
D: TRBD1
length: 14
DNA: TGTGCCAGCAGTTACCTGACAGGGGACTATGGCTACACCTTC
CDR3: CASSYLTGDYGYTF

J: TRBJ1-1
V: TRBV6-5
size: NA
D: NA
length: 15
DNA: TGTGCCAGCAGTCCCCCCGGCGGGTTGAACACTGAAGCTTTCTTT
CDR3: CASSPPGGLNTEAFF

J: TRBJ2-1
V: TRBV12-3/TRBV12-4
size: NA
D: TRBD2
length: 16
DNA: TGTGCCAGCAGCCCCCCCTTAGCGGGTTCGCTCAATGAGCAGTTCTTC
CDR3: CASSPPLAGSLNEQFF

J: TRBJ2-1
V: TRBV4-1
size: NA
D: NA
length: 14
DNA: TGCGCCAGCAGCCAAGAAAGGGAGAGCAATGAGCAGTTCTTC
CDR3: CASSQERESNEQFF

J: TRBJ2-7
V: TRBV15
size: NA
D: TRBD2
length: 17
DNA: TGTGCCACCAGCGCTCAGACCGGGACTACCCAGTACAATGAGCAGTACTTC
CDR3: CATSAQTGTTQYNEQYF

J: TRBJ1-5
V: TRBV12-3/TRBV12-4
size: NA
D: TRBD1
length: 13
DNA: TGTGCCAGCAGGACAGGGGGCGGACAGCCCCAGCATTTT
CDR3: CASRTGGGQPQHF

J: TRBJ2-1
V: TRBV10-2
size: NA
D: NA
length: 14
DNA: TGCGCCAGCAGTTACGGTCAGTCGTACAATGAGCAGTTCTTC
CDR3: CASSYGQSYNEQFF

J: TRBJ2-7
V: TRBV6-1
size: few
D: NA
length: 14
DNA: TGTGCCAGCAGTGAAGCAGGAAGAGTTTACGAGCAGTACTTC
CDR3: CASSEAGRVYEQYF

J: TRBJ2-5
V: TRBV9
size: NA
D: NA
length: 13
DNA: TGTGCCAGCAGCGTAGATGCACGCGAGACCCAGTACTTC
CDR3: CASSVDARETQYF

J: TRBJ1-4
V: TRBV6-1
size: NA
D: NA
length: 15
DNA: TGTGCCAGCAGCCGAGGTTTGTCAGGGGATGAAAAACTGTTTTTT
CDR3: CASSRGLSGDEKLFF

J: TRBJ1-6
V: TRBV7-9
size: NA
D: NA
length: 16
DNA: TGTGCCAGCAGCGTTTCCTACGAGGGGAGGAATTCACCCCTCCACTTT
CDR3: CASSVSYEGRNSPLHF

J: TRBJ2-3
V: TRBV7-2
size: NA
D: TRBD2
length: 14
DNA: TGTGCCAGCAGCTCTACTAGCGGCACAGATACGCAGTATTTT
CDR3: CASSSTSGTDTQYF

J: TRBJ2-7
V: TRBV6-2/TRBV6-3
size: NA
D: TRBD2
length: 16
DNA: TGTGCCAGCACCATCATCGGGAGGCCACGATCCTACGAGCAGTACTTC
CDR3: CASTIIGRPRSYEQYF

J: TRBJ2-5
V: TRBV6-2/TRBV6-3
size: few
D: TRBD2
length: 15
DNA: TGTGCCAGCAGCCTTCTACTAGCGTACCAAGAGACCCAGTACTTC
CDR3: CASSLLLAYQETQYF